This T cell receptor (beta chain) comes out of a study of CXCR3-negative and CXCR3-positive naive CD8 T cells. The overall study: The study obtained 130 million to 150 million TRB reads, about 1.5 +/- 0.3 million per library.

The method, 5' RACE with UMI labels, was used to prepare the TRB cDNA libraries. Each CDR3 protein gets one entry in TCRdb, which reprocessed the 5' RACE reads and gives no DNA. The sample data list over 55,000 distinct CDR3 sequences. The CDR3 runs to 13 residues. Per germline, CDR1 SQVTM and CDR2 ANQGSEA. Comment on this clonotype: Its antigen remains unknown.

Using triplicate sorts, roughly 300,000 cells were collected each time from every CD8+ T cell subset. Study-level points and caveats: In naive cells, CXCR3-negative and CXCR3-positive subsets had similar TRBV-TRBJ usage; memory cells differed. In both naive subsets diversity was comparably high, whereas memory CD8+ cells showed much lower diversity.

The sample comprised memory CD8+ T cells from blood. V gene TRBV29-1 combines with J gene TRBJ1-2; TCRdb's D call, TRBD1, is unchecked because there is no DNA. This TCR derives from a human donor in good health. Some clones in this sample may be carry-over from other donors' samples. CDR3: CSVRDRVNYGYTF.